The entry below gives a single T cell receptor beta chain sequence along with its context. The antigen is unknown. This CDR3 spans 11 amino acids. V was clipped by 2 bases and J by 4 bases, with 3 bases between them. CDR1 is DFQATT and CDR2 is SNEGSKA in the germline V gene (reference sequence). This record comes from a study of neurological immune-mediated disorders. Findings and limits, study-wide: The multiple sclerosis repertoire cluster lacked an association with any feature, whether clinical or MRI.

From the 5' RACE reads, TCRdb called clonotypes with MiXCR, one entry per CDR3 protein. The sample shows about 69,000 distinct CDR3 sequences, roughly 3.6% of them seen only once. The TCR was taken from a man aged 30-40 years with multiple sclerosis. The sequenced material came from PBMCs. The rearrangement uses TRBV20-1 and TRBJ2-1; D is uncertain. This CDR3 is CSARSYNEQFF. CDR3 in DNA: TGCAGTGCTAGATCATACAATGAGCAGTTCTTC.